Listed below are T cell receptor beta chains from one sample, sequenced in a study of tumor and adjacent non-tumor tissue in lung cancer. TCRdb passed the multiplex PCR reads through MiXCR, listing each CDR3 protein once. Of over 110,000 distinct CDR3 sequences detected, around 60% appear once; the ten largest clones hold 15% to 20%. The sample taken for sequencing was lung tumor tissue. These receptors all stem from a man aged 55 to 70 with small cell lung cancer. CDR3s include the opening cysteine and the closing phenylalanine or tryptophan. D genes are given only for firm matches. Rows give clone size only sometimes, using once, few, many, or a class for an expanded clone.

cdr3_length: 13
clone_size: -
v_call: TRBV11-1
d_call: -
j_call: TRBJ2-7
cdr3_aa: CASSRGQFYEQYF
cdr3_nt: TGTGCCAGCAGCCGCGGACAGTTCTACGAGCAGTATTTC

cdr3_length: 16
clone_size: -
v_call: TRBV11-3
d_call: TRBD2
j_call: TRBJ2-3
cdr3_aa: CASSRTSGSIRDTQYF
cdr3_nt: TGTGCCAGCAGCCGGACTAGCGGAAGTATTAGAGATACGCAGTATTTT

cdr3_length: 15
clone_size: -
v_call: TRBV5-6
d_call: -
j_call: TRBJ2-3
cdr3_aa: CASSLGFTNTDTQYF
cdr3_nt: TGTGCCAGTAGCTTGGGATTTACTAACACAGATACGCAGTATTTT

cdr3_length: 14
clone_size: -
v_call: TRBV5-5
d_call: -
j_call: TRBJ2-5
cdr3_aa: CASSLGLRAGSQYF
cdr3_nt: TGTGCCAGCAGTTTGGGGTTACGGGCGGGGTCCCAGTACTTC

cdr3_length: 13
clone_size: few
v_call: TRBV6-5
d_call: TRBD1
j_call: TRBJ2-5
cdr3_aa: CASSPGGWETQYF
cdr3_nt: TGTGCCAGCAGCCCAGGGGGCTGGGAGACCCAGTACTTC

cdr3_length: 15
clone_size: -
v_call: TRBV11-1
d_call: -
j_call: TRBJ2-7
cdr3_aa: CASSLESTETREQYF
cdr3_nt: TGTGCCAGCAGCTTAGAGTCCACCGAGACACGGGAGCAGTACTTC

cdr3_length: 13
clone_size: -
v_call: TRBV5-4
d_call: -
j_call: TRBJ1-2
cdr3_aa: CASRIGRVGGYTF
cdr3_nt: TGTGCCAGCAGGATAGGGCGAGTAGGTGGCTACACCTTC

cdr3_length: 12
clone_size: -
v_call: TRBV29-1
d_call: TRBD2
j_call: TRBJ2-1
cdr3_aa: CSSRGLANEQFF
cdr3_nt: TGCAGCTCGCGCGGACTAGCTAATGAGCAGTTCTTC

cdr3_length: 15
clone_size: -
v_call: TRBV12-5
d_call: -
j_call: TRBJ2-1
cdr3_aa: CASSLGWASYNEQFF
cdr3_nt: TGTGCTAGTAGTTTGGGGTGGGCCTCCTACAATGAGCAGTTCTTC

cdr3_length: 15
clone_size: -
v_call: TRBV11-3
d_call: TRBD2
j_call: TRBJ2-3
cdr3_aa: CASIGRLAGTDTQYF
cdr3_nt: TGTGCCAGCATCGGGAGACTAGCGGGCACAGATACGCAGTATTTT